Each of the 18 T cell receptor beta chains below was sequenced from the same sample in a study of T cells of healthy individuals. TCRdb used MiXCR to reprocess the 5' RACE reads, holding one entry per CDR3 protein. This sample has fewer than 75,000 distinct CDR3 sequences, with around 15% found just once. The receptors derive from a human donor in good health.

This clonotype occurred a few times. This chain links TRBV9 with TRBJ1-6; 10 bases align to TRBD1. There are 16 residues in the CDR3. J was trimmed by 10 bases and V by 4 bases; bases with no gene match: 11. Germline V gene lookup returns CDR1 SGDLS and CDR2 YYNGEE. This CDR3 is CASSPRDRGRQSPLHF. The CDR3 DNA reads as TGTGCCAGCAGCCCCCGGGACAGGGGACGACAGTCACCCCTCCACTTT. Full variable domain (missing parts from reference TRBV9 and TRBJ1-6): DSGVTQTPKHLITATGQRVTLRCSPRSGDLSVYWYQQSLDQGLQFLIQYYNGEERAKGNILERFSAQQFPDLHSELNLSSLELGDSALYFCASSPRDRGRQSPLHFGNGTRLTVT.

This clonotype was seen at least ten times. The J gene is TRBJ2-5, the V gene TRBV30, with a possible D match to TRBD2 (6 bases). CDR1 and CDR2 from the germline V gene are GTSNPN and SVGIG (reference sequence). This CDR3 is 14 amino acids long. The V end lost 4 bases, the J end lost 2 bases, and 14 bases lay between the germline ends. The CDR3 bases are TGTGCCTGGACCCACGGGACTTCTCAAGAGACCCAGTACTTC. This translates into CAWTHGTSQETQYF.

Ten or more counts support this clonotype. The CDR3 loop reads CASSVAGGGTVDGYTF. As DNA, the CDR3 is TGTGCCAGCAGCGTAGCTGGCGGGGGAACGGTCGATGGCTACACCTTC. The gene calls are TRBV9 and TRBJ1-2; tentative D call: TRBD1 (5 bases). Trimming stripped 0 bases from V and 6 bases from J, with 18 bases between. The germline gives CDR1 SGDLS, CDR2 YYNGEE. This CDR3 comprises 16 residues.

The table lists this clonotype with a few counts. The chain carries TRBV10-2 and TRBJ1-1; D unresolved. Looked up from germline, CDR1 is WSHSY and CDR2 is SAAADI. The CDR3 sequence is 15 residues long. V lost 6 bases and J 0 bases, leaving 14 bases between the germline ends. CDR3 loop: CASRGADSMNTEAFF. CDR3 DNA: TGCGCCAGCAGGGGAGCAGATAGTATGAACACTGAAGCTTTCTTT.

This clonotype occurred a few times. The V gene is TRBV10-3, the J gene TRBJ2-5; D ambiguous. V gave up 4 bases and J gave up 7 bases, with 7 bases separating them. This CDR3 spans 11 amino acids. Germline V gene data show CDR1 as ENHRY and CDR2 as SYGVKD. The CDR3 loop reads CAISASGTQYF. The CDR3 DNA reads TGTGCCATCAGTGCATCAGGGACCCAGTACTTC.

This clonotype came up many times. The rearrangement joins TRBV4-2 to TRBJ2-1; maybe TRBD2 (5 bases). Germline V lookup: CDR1 LGHNA, CDR2 YNFKEQ. The CDR3 sequence is 14 residues long. Trimming shortened V by 0 bases and J by 8 bases, and 11 bases separated the two germline ends. The CDR3 DNA reads as TGTGCCAGCAGCCAAGATGCGGGTTTCGATGAGCAGTTCTTC. Its translation is CASSQDAGFDEQFF.

The sample holds one count of this clonotype. The chain couples TRBV28 to TRBJ2-3; maybe TRBD2 (7 bases). The germline V gene encodes CDR1 MDHEN and CDR2 SYDVKM. V was cut by 6 bases and J by 0 bases, with 13 bases left in between. The CDR3 is 15 residues long. CDR3: CASSRGGASTDTQYF. CDR3 sequence (DNA): TGTGCCAGCAGCCGTGGGGGGGCAAGCACAGATACGCAGTATTTT.

This clonotype was counted at least ten times. The CDR3 reads CASSPGTGLFYGYTF. The CDR3 DNA reads TGTGCCAGCAGTCCCGGGACAGGCCTGTTCTATGGCTACACCTTC. This chain links TRBV12-3 or TRBV12-4 with TRBJ1-2; 8 positions match TRBD1. With 5 bases clipped from V and 4 bases from J, the junction kept 9 bases outside the gene matches. The CDR3 consists of 15 residues.

The rearrangement joins TRBV5-1 to TRBJ1-3; D perhaps matches TRBD1 (5 bases). The CDR3 sequence is 15 residues long. The V and J ends lost 0 bases and 3 bases respectively, with 10 bases between them. Germline V gene lookup returns CDR1 SGHRS and CDR2 YFSETQ. For the CDR3, the DNA is TGCGCCAGCAGCTTGGCGCTGGGACTTGGAAACACCATATATTTT. Amino acids: CASSLALGLGNTIYF.

The sample holds many counts of this clonotype. The chain couples TRBV10-3 to TRBJ1-1; 7 bases fit TRBD1. With V trimmed by 6 bases and J by 3 bases, 7 bases remained unmatched. Germline values: CDR1 ENHRY, CDR2 SYGVKD. This CDR3 has 14 residues. The DNA of the CDR3 is TGTGCCATCAGCAGACAGGGACTTGACACTGAAGCTTTCTTT. Its translation is CAISRQGLDTEAFF.

There are many counts of this clonotype. The chain combines TRBV7-8 with TRBJ1-5; D gene unclear. This CDR3 region has 14 residues. With 5 bases removed from V and 0 bases from J, the gap between germline ends came to 8 bases. Germline V gives CDR1 SGHVS, CDR2 FQNEAQ. The CDR3 sequence: CASSPRDSNQPQHF. The CDR3, as DNA: TGTGCCAGCAGCCCCCGGGATAGCAATCAGCCCCAGCATTTT.

The rearrangement links TRBV3-2 to TRBJ2-3; the DNA was not compared with TRBD2, the D call given in the table. TRBV3-2 is flagged as a pseudogene. The CDR3 length is 18 residues. CDR3 coding DNA: TGTGCCAGCAGCCAAGATGAGGAGTTAGCGGGAGGCACAGATACGCAGTATTTT. This sequence encodes CASSQDEELAGGTDTQYF.

In its sample, this clonotype was seen a few times. V usage is TRBV27 and J usage is TRBJ1-1; D may be TRBD1 (6 bases). Trimming pared 2 bases from V and 5 bases from J, leaving 18 bases between. The V gene's germline CDR1 is MNHEY and CDR2 SMNVEV (reference sequence). CDR3 length: 16 residues. DNA of the CDR3: TGTGCCAGCAGTTTAATCCGACCGGGACACCAAACTGAAGCTTTCTTT. Protein sequence: CASSLIRPGHQTEAFF.

J is TRBJ2-3 and V is TRBV20-1; 9 bases map to TRBD1. The V segment lost 6 bases and the J segment 4 bases; nucleotides outside the gene matches: 8. The germline gives CDR1 DFQATT, CDR2 SNEGSKA (reference sequence). The CDR3 length is 14 residues. This CDR3 is CSAESTGGSDTQYF. The CDR3 nucleotides are TGCAGTGCGGAATCCACAGGGGGCTCAGATACGCAGTATTTT.

This clonotype was observed at least ten times. V gene TRBV12-3 or TRBV12-4 combines with J gene TRBJ2-2; 10 nucleotides agree with TRBD1. Trimming took 5 bases from V and 1 from J; bases not matched to a gene: 4. The CDR3 extends over 16 amino acids. The CDR3: CASSLRTGGNTGELFF. CDR3 DNA: TGTGCCAGCAGTCTACGGACAGGGGGGAACACCGGGGAGCTGTTTTTT.

The chain couples TRBV5-1 to TRBJ1-2, with D tentatively TRBD1 (6 bases). The V end was cut by 4 bases, the J end by 5 bases, with 18 bases between. The germline V gene encodes CDR1 SGHRS and CDR2 YFSETQ. CDR3 length equals 15 residues. The DNA for the CDR3 is TGCGCCAGCAGCCCACCCGGACAGAGGACGTATGGCTACACCTTC. Protein: CASSPPGQRTYGYTF.

The chain has TRBV7-9 and TRBJ1-4; D unresolved. Trimming cost V 5 bases and J 8 bases, with 9 bases left between them. The CDR3 sequence is 12 residues long. In germline, CDR1 is SEHNR, CDR2 FQNEAQ (reference sequence). The DNA of the CDR3 is TGTGCCAGCAGCAAGTCGGGGGAAAAACTGTTTTTT. The encoded protein is CASSKSGEKLFF.

This clonotype was observed at least ten times. The chain recombines TRBV27 with TRBJ1-6; no clear D gene. The CDR3 runs to 14 residues. Trimming removed 3 bases at V and 9 bases at J, with 12 bases between. CDR1 is MNHEY and CDR2 is SMNVEV in the germline V gene (reference sequence). The CDR3 DNA reads as TGTGCCAGCAGTTTGGGCGGGTCCGGTTCACCCCTCCACTTT. Translating gives CASSLGGSGSPLHF.